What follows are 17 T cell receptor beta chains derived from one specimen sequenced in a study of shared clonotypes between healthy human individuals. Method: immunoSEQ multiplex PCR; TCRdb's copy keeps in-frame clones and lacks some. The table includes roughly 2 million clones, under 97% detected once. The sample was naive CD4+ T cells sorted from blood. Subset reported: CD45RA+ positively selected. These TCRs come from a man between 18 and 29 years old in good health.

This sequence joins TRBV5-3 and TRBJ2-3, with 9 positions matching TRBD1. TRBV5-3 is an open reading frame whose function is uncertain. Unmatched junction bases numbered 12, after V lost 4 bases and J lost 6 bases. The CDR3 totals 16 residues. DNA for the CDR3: TGTGCCAGAAGCCAAGACGGGGACAGGGTCGTGGATACGCAGTATTTT. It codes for CARSQDGDRVVDTQYF.

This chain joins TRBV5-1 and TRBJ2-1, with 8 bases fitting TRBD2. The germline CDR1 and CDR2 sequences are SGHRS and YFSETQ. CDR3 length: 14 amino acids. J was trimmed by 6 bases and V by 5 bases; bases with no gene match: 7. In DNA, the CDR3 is TGCGCCAGCAGAGGGCTAGCGGGCCTCAATGAGCAGTTCTTC. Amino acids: CASRGLAGLNEQFF. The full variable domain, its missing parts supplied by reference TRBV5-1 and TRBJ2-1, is KAGVTQTPRYLIKTRGQQVTLSCSPISGHRSVSWYQQTPGQGLQFLFEYFSETQRNKGNFPGRFSGRQFSNSRSEMNVSTLELGDSALYLCASRGLAGLNEQFFGPGTRLTVL.

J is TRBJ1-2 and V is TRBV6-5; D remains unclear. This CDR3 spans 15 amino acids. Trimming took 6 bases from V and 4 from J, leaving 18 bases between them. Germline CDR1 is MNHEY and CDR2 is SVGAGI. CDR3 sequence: CASSPGRTAGYGYTF. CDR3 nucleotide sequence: TGTGCCAGCAGCCCCGGACGAACAGCAGGCTATGGCTACACCTTC.

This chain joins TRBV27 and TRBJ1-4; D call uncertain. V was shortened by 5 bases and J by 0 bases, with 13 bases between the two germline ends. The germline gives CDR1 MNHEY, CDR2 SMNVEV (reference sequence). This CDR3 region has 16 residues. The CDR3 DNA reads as TGTGCCAGCAGTCCCTACTACCAGGCAACTAATGAAAAACTGTTTTTT. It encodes CASSPYYQATNEKLFF. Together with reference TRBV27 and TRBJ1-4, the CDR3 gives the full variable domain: EAQVTQNPRYLITVTGKKLTVTCSQNMNHEYMSWYRQDPGLGLRQIYYSMNVEVTDKGDVPEGYKVSRKEKRNFPLILESPSPNQTSLYFCASSPYYQATNEKLFFGSGTQLSVL.

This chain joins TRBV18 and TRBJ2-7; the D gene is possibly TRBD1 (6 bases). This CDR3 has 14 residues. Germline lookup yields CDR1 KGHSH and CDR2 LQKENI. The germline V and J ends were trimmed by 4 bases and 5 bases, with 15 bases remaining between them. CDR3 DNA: TGTGCCAGCTCACTGCAGACACAGGGCAACGAGCAGTACTTC. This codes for CASSLQTQGNEQYF.

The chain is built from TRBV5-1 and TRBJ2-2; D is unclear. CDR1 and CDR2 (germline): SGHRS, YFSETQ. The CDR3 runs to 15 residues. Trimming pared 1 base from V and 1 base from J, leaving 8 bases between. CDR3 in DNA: TGCGCCAGCAGCTTGTCCTATCTGAACACCGGGGAGCTGTTTTTT. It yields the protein CASSLSYLNTGELFF. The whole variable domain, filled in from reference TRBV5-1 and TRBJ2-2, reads KAGVTQTPRYLIKTRGQQVTLSCSPISGHRSVSWYQQTPGQGLQFLFEYFSETQRNKGNFPGRFSGRQFSNSRSEMNVSTLELGDSALYLCASSLSYLNTGELFFGEGSRLTVL.

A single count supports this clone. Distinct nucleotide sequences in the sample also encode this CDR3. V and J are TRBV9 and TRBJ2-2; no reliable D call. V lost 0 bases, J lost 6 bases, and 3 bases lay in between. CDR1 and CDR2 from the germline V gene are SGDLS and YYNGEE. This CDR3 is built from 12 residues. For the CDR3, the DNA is TGTGCCAGCAGCGTAGGGCCCGGGGAGCTGTTTTTT. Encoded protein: CASSVGPGELFF.

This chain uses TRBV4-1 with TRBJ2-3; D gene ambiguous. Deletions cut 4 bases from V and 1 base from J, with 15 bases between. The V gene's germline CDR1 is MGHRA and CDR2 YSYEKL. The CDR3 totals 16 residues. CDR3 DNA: TGCGCCAGCAGCCTTAGTCCCTCTGTGGGCACAGATACGCAGTATTTT. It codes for CASSLSPSVGTDTQYF.

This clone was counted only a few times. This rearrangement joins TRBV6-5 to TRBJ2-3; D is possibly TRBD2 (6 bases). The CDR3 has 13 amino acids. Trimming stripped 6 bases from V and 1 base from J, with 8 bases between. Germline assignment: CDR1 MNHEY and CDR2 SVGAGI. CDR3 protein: CASRREGTDTQYF. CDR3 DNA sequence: TGTGCCAGCAGGAGGGAGGGCACAGATACGCAGTATTTT.

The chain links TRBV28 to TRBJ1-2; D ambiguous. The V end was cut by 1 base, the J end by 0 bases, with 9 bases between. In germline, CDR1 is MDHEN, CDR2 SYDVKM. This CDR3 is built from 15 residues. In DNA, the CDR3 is TGTGCCAGCAGTTTATCGTCAGCCTCTAACTATGGCTACACCTTC. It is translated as CASSLSSASNYGYTF.

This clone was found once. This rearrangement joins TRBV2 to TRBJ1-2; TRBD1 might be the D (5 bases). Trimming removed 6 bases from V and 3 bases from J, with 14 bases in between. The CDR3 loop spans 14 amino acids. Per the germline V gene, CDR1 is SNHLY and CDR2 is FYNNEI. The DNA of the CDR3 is TGTGCCAGCAGGGCCACGGGGACGCACTATGGCTACACCTTC. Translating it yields CASRATGTHYGYTF.

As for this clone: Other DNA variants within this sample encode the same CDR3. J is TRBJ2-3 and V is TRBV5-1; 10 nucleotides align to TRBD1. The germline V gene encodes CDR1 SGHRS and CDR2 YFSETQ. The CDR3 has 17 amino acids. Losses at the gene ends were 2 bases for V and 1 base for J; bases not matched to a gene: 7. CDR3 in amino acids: CASSLASGTGGTDTQYF. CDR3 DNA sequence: TGCGCCAGCAGCTTAGCGTCGGGGACAGGGGGCACAGATACGCAGTATTTT.

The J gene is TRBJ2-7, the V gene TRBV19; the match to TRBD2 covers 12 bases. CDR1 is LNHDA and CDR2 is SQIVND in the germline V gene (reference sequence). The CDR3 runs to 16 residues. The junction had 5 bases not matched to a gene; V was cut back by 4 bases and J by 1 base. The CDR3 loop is CASSRQTSGGSYEQYF. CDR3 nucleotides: TGTGCCAGTAGTAGACAGACTAGCGGGGGTTCCTACGAGCAGTACTTC. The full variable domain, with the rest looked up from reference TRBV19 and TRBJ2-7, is DGGITQSPKYLFRKEGQNVTLSCEQNLNHDAMYWYRQDPGQGLRLIYYSQIVNDFQKGDIAEGYSVSREKKESFPLTVTSAQKNPTAFYLCASSRQTSGGSYEQYFGPGTRLTVT.

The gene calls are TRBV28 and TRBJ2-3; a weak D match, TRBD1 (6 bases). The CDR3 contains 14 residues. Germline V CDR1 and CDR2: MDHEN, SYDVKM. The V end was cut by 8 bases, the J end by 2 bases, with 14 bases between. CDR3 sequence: CASGVGGFTDTQYF. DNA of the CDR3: TGTGCCAGCGGAGTTGGGGGCTTCACAGATACGCAGTATTTT. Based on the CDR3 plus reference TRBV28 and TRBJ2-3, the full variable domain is DVKVTQSSRYLVKRTGEKVFLECVQDMDHENMFWYRQDPGLGLRLIYFSYDVKMKEKGDIPEGYSVSREKKERFSLILESASTNQTSMYLCASGVGGFTDTQYFGPGTRLTVL.

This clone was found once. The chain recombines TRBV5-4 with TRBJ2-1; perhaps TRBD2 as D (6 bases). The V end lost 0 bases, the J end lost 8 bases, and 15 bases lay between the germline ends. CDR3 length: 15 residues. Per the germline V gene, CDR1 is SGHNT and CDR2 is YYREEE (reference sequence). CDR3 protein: CASSLDPAGRYEQFF. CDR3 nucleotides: TGTGCCAGCAGCTTGGATCCGGCAGGGAGGTATGAGCAGTTCTTC.

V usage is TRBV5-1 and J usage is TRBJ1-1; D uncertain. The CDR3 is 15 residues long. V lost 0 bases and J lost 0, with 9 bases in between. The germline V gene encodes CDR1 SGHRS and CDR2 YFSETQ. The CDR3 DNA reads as TGCGCCAGCAGCTTGGTTGAGGGTGTGAACACTGAAGCTTTCTTT. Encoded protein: CASSLVEGVNTEAFF.

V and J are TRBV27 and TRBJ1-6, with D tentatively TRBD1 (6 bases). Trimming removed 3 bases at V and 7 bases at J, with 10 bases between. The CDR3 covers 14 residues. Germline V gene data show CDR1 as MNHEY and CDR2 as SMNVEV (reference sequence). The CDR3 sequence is CASSFRQANSPLHF. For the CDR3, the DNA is TGTGCCAGCAGTTTTCGACAGGCGAATTCACCCCTCCACTTT.